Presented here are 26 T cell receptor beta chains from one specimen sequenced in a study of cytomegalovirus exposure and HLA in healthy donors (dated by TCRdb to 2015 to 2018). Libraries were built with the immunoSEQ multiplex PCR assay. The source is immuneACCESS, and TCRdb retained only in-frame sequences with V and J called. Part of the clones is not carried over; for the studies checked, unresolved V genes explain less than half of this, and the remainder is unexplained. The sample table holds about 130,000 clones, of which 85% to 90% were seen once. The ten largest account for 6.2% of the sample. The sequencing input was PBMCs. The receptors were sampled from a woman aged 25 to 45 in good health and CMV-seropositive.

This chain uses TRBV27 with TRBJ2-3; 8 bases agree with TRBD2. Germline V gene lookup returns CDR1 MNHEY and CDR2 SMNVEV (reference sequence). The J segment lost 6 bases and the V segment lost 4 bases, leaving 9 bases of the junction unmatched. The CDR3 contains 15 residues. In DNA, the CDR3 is TGTGCCAGCAGTTACGTCGGGACTAGTGAGGATACGCAGTATTTT. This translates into CASSYVGTSEDTQYF.

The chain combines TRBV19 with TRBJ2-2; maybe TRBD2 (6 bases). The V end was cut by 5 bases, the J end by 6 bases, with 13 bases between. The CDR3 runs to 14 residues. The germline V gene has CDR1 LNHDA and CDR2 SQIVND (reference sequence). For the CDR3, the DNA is TGTGCCAGTAGTCTATTGGCGGGGCCCGGGGAGCTGTTTTTT. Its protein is CASSLLAGPGELFF. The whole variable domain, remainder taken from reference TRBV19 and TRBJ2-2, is DGGITQSPKYLFRKEGQNVTLSCEQNLNHDAMYWYRQDPGQGLRLIYYSQIVNDFQKGDIAEGYSVSREKKESFPLTVTSAQKNPTAFYLCASSLLAGPGELFFGEGSRLTVL.

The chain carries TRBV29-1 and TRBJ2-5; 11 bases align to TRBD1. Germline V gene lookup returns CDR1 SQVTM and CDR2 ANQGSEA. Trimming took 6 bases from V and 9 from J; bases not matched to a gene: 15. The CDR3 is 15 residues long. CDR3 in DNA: TGCAGCGTCGCGCGGGACAGGGGGTACGATGGGTCCCAGTACTTC. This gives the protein CSVARDRGYDGSQYF.

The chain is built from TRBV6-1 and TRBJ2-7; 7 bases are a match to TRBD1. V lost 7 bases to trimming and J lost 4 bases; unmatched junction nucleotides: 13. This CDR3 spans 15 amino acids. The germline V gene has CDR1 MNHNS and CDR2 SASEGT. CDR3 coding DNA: TGTGCCAGCACCCAAGCCGGGACAGTTTCTTACGAGCAGTACTTC. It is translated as CASTQAGTVSYEQYF.

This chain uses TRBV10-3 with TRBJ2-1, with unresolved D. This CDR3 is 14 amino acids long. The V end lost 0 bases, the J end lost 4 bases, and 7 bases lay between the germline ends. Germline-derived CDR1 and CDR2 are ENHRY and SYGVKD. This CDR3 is CAISESTRYNEQFF. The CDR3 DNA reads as TGTGCCATCAGTGAGTCGACTCGTTACAATGAGCAGTTCTTC.

In nucleotides, the CDR3 is TGTGCCAGCAGCCAAGAACAGGGGGTCTACAATGAGCAGTTCTTC. This gives the protein CASSQEQGVYNEQFF. The J gene is TRBJ2-1, the V gene TRBV4-2; 8 bases align to TRBD1. Germline V gene lookup returns CDR1 LGHNA and CDR2 YNFKEQ. J lost 3 bases, V lost 0 bases, and 1 base had no gene match. The CDR3 has 15 amino acids.

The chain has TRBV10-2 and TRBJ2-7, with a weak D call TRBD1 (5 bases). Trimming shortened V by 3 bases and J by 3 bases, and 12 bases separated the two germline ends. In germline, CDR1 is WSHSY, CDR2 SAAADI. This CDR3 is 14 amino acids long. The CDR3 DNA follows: TGCGCCAGCAGTGAAGTAAGGGGCCTCTACGAGCAGTACTTC. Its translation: CASSEVRGLYEQYF.

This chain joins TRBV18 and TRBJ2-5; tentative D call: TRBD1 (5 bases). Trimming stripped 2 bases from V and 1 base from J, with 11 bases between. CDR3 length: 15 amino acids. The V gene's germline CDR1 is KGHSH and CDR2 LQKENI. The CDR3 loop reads CASSPAQGAQETQYF. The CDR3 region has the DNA TGTGCCAGCTCACCAGCGCAAGGGGCCCAAGAGACCCAGTACTTC.

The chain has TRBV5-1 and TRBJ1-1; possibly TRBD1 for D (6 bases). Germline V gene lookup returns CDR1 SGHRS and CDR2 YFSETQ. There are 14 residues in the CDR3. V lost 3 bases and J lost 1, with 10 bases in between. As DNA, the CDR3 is TGCGCCAGCAGCTCCAGGGGCCCGAACACTGAAGCTTTCTTT. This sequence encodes CASSSRGPNTEAFF.

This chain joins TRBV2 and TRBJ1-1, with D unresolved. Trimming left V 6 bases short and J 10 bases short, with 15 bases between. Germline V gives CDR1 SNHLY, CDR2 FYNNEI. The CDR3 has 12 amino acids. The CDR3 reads CASRKDDRGAFF. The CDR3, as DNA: TGTGCCAGCAGGAAAGACGACCGAGGAGCTTTCTTT.

The CDR3 reads CASSYHGGGYNEQFF. CDR3 bases: TGTGCCAGCAGCTACCACGGCGGGGGGTACAATGAGCAGTTCTTC. V gene TRBV7-2 combines with J gene TRBJ2-1, with 8 bases fitting TRBD2. This CDR3 spans 15 amino acids. CDR1 and CDR2 from the germline V gene are SGHTA and FQGNSA. Trimming removed 4 bases from V and 4 bases from J; junction bases left unmatched: 6.

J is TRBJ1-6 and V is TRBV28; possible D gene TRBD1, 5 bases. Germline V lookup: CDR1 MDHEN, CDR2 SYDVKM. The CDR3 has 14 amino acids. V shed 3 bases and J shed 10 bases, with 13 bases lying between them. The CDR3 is CASSFRGYRSPLHF. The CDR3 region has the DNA TGTGCCAGCAGTTTCCGGGGGTACAGGTCACCCCTCCACTTT.

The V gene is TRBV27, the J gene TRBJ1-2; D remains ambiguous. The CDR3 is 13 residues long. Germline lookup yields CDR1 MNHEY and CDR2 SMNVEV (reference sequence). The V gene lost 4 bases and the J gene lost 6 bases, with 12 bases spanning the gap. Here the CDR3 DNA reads TGTGCCAGCAGTTACCACAGCCAGGATGGCTACACCTTC. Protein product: CASSYHSQDGYTF.

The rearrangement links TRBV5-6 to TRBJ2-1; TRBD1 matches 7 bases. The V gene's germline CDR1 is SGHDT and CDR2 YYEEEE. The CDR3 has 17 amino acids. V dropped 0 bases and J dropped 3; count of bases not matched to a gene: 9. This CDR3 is CASSLAIGGANYNEQFF. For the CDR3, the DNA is TGTGCCAGCAGCTTGGCGATAGGGGGCGCAAACTACAATGAGCAGTTCTTC.

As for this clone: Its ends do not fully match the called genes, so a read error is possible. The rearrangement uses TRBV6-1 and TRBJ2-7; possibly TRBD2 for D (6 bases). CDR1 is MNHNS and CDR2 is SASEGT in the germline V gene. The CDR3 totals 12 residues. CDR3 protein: CASSGTGARLIF. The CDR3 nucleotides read TGTGCCAGCAGTGGAACGGGAGCCCGTCTCATTTTC.

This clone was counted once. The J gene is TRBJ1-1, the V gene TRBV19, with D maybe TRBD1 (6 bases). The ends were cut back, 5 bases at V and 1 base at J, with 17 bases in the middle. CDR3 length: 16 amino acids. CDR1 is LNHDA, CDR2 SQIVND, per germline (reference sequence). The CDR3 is CASSPGGGGPNTEAFF. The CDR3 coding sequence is TGTGCCAGTAGTCCCGGGGGAGGGGGGCCGAACACTGAAGCTTTCTTT.

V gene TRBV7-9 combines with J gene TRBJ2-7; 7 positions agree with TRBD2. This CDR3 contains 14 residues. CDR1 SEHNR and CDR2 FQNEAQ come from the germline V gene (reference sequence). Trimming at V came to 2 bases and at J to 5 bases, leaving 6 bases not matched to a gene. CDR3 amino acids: CASSLTGTMDEQYF. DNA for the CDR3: TGTGCCAGCAGCTTAACCGGGACTATGGACGAGCAGTACTTC.

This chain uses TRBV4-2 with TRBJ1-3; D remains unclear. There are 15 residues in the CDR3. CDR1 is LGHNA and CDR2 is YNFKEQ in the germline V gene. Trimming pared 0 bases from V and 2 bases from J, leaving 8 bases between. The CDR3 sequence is CASSQDLTTGNTIYF. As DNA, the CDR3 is TGTGCCAGCAGCCAAGATCTAACGACTGGAAACACCATATATTTT.

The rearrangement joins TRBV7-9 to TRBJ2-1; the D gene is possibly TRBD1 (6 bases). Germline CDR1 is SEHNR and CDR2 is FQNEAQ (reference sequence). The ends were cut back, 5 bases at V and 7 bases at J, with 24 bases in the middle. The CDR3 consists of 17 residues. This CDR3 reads CASSPEDNRAPRNEQFF. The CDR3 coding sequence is TGTGCCAGCAGCCCAGAGGATAACAGGGCCCCTAGGAATGAGCAGTTCTTC. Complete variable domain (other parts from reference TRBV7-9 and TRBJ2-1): DTGVSQNPRHKITKRGQNVTFRCDPISEHNRLYWYRQTLGQGPEFLTYFQNEAQLEKSRLLSDRFSAERPKGSFSTLEIQRTEQGDSAMYLCASSPEDNRAPRNEQFFGPGTRLTVL.

Here the CDR3 reads CASSVADRVNTEAFF. Here the CDR3 DNA reads TGTGCCAGCAGCGTAGCTGACAGGGTGAACACTGAAGCTTTCTTT. The genes are TRBV9 and TRBJ1-1; TRBD1 aligns across 7 bases. J was trimmed by 0 bases and V by 0 bases; bases with no gene match: 2. Germline CDR1 and CDR2: SGDLS and YYNGEE. The CDR3 contains 15 residues.

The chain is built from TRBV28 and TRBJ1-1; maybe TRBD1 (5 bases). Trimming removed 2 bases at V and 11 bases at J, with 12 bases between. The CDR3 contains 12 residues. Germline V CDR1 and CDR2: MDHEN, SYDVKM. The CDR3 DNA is TGTGCCAGCAGTTTAGAGTCGGAGGGGGCTTTCTTT. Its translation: CASSLESEGAFF. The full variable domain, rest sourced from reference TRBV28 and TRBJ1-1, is DVKVTQSSRYLVKRTGEKVFLECVQDMDHENMFWYRQDPGLGLRLIYFSYDVKMKEKGDIPEGYSVSREKKERFSLILESASTNQTSMYLCASSLESEGAFFGQGTRLTVV.

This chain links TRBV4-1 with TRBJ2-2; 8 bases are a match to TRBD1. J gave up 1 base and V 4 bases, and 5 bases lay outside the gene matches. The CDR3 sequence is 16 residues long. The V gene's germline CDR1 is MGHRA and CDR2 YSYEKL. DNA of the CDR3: TGCGCCAGCAGCCGATCAGGACAGGGGAACACCGGGGAGCTGTTTTTT. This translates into CASSRSGQGNTGELFF.

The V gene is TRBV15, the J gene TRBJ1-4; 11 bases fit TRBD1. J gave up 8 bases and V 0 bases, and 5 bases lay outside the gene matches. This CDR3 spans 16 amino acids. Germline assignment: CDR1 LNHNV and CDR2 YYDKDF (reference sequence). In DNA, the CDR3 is TGTGCCACCAGCAGAGATTCCAGGACAGGGGGCGAAAAACTGTTTTTT. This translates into CATSRDSRTGGEKLFF. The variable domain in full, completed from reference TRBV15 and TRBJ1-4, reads DAMVIQNPRYQVTQFGKPVTLSCSQTLNHNVMYWYQQKSSQAPKLLFHYYDKDFNNEADTPDNFQSRRPNTSFCFLDIRSPGLGDTAMYLCATSRDSRTGGEKLFFGSGTQLSVL.

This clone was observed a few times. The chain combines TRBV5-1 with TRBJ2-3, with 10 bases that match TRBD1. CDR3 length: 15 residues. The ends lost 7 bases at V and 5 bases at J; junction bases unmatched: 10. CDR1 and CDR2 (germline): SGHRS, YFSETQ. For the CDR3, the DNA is TGCGCCAGCGCAACCGGGACAGGGGCGGGAGATACGCAGTATTTT. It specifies CASATGTGAGDTQYF.

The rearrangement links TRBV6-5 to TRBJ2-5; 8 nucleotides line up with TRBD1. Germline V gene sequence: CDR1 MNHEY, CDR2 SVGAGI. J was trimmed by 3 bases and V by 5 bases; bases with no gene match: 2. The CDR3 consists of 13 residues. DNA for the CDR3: TGTGCCAGCAGTGCGGGACAGGAAGAGACCCAGTACTTC. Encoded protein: CASSAGQEETQYF.

CDR3 sequence reads: CASTQGGYEQFF. Here the CDR3 DNA reads TGTGCCAGCACCCAGGGGGGCTATGAGCAGTTCTTC. The chain links TRBV11-2 to TRBJ2-1, with D possibly TRBD1 on 7 matching bases. V dropped 7 bases and J dropped 8 bases, with 12 bases sitting between them. Germline CDR1 and CDR2: SGHAT and FQNNGV. The CDR3 consists of 12 residues. The complete variable domain, with remaining parts taken from reference TRBV11-2 and TRBJ2-1, reads EAGVAQSPRYKIIEKRQSVAFWCNPISGHATLYWYQQILGQGPKLLIQFQNNGVVDDSQLPKDRFSAERLKGVDSTLKIQPAKLEDSAVYLCASTQGGYEQFFGPGTRLTVL.